Sequencing of this TCR beta chain was carried out in a study of cytomegalovirus exposure and HLA in healthy donors. The CDR3 consists of 14 residues. Trimming took 2 bases from V and 7 from J, leaving 14 bases between them. CDR1 and CDR2 (germline): MNHEY, SVGAGI. The study ran its PCR with 60 Vbeta and 13 Jbeta primers. Data came from immunoSEQ multiplex PCR; TCRdb stores just in-frame clones and leaves some out. The data contain under 200,000 clones, about 80% of them singletons. The source of this sequence is a man between 60 and 75 years old in good health and CMV-seronegative. The rearrangement uses TRBV6-5 and TRBJ1-2; D is possibly TRBD1 (5 bases). Sequencing was done on a sample of PBMCs. CDR3 loop: CASSYEAGRGGYTF. Written as DNA, the CDR3 is TGTGCCAGCAGTTACGAAGCGGGGCGGGGTGGCTACACCTTC.